Each of the 11 T cell receptor beta chains below was sequenced from the same sample in a study of tumor-infiltrating lymphocytes in primary liver carcinoma. Unsorted bulk tissue, about 20-32 mg of it, served as the source for co-extraction of RNA and DNA. With roughly 500 ng total RNA as template and a constant-region primer, TCR beta cDNA was made. Libraries of TCR beta came from three nested multiplex PCR rounds with slightly modified ARM-PCR. For around 9 cycles apiece, the opening two PCR rounds ran with TRBV1-TRBV30 forward primers and a C-beta reverse primer. MiXCR was run by TCRdb on the multiplex PCR reads, yielding one entry per CDR3 protein. The table shows around 120,000 distinct CDR3 sequences, with about two thirds occurring only once. Material: tumor-adjacent normal liver tissue. All receptors derive from a woman aged 55 to 70 with primary liver carcinoma and hepatitis B virus infection.

A remark on this clonotype: A junction end diverges from the germline sequence, so it may reflect a read error. This chain connects TRBV5-1 to TRBJ2-1, with TRBD2 as a possible D gene (5 bases). CDR3 size: 16 residues. Germline V lookup: CDR1 SGHRS, CDR2 YFSETQ. The CDR3 is CTSSMSADYTYNEQFF. CDR3 nucleotide sequence: TGCACCAGCAGCATGTCGGCTGACTATACCTACAATGAGCAGTTCTTC.

Details on this clonotype: This could be a read error, since a much larger clone is one nucleotide away. The chain joins TRBV7-9 to TRBJ1-4, with 7 bases lining up with TRBD1. Germline loops: CDR1 SEHNR, CDR2 FQNEAQ (reference sequence). CDR3 length: 14 amino acids. J gave up 6 bases and V 5 bases, and 6 bases lay outside the gene matches. For the CDR3, the DNA is TGTGCCAGCAGCCCGGGACAGATTTATGAAAAACTGTTTTTT. It is translated as CASSPGQIYEKLFF.

The rearrangement uses TRBV18 and TRBJ2-1, with 9 bases identical to TRBD2. This CDR3 region has 18 residues. V gave up 4 bases and J gave up 0 bases; unmatched junction bases: 10. Looked up from germline, CDR1 is KGHSH and CDR2 is LQKENI. CDR3 loop: CASSLLAGRAVSYNEQFF. In nucleotides, the CDR3 is TGTGCCAGCTCACTCCTAGCGGGGAGGGCCGTCTCCTACAATGAGCAGTTCTTC.

With respect to this clonotype: As the CDR3 is not closed by the conserved phenylalanine or tryptophan, this likely results from a read error. The chain carries TRBV11-2 and TRBJ2-1; 7 nucleotides agree with TRBD2. Germline CDR1 reads SGHAT; CDR2 reads FQNNGV. The CDR3 runs to 16 residues. The CDR3 DNA follows: TGTGTCAGCAGCTTAACTAACGGGAGGACCTACAATGAGCAGTTCTTA. Translating gives CVSSLTNGRTYNEQFL.

Notes on this clonotype: An end of the junction does not agree with germline; a read error may underlie this. V gene TRBV5-5 combines with J gene TRBJ2-3; 10 positions match TRBD2. This CDR3 is built from 16 residues. Germline V gene sequence: CDR1 SGHKS, CDR2 YYEKEE (reference sequence). The CDR3 nucleotides are TGTGTCAGCAGCTTGGCCGCTAGCGGGAGCACAGATATGCAGTATTTT. It yields the protein CVSSLAASGSTDMQYF.

In the case of this clonotype: The CDR3 does not close with the conserved phenylalanine or tryptophan, likely indicating a read error. The V call is TRBV7-9, the J call TRBJ2-4; 8 positions agree with TRBD2. Germline V gene sequence: CDR1 SEHNR, CDR2 FQNEAQ (reference sequence). The CDR3 is made up of 14 amino acids. The CDR3 protein is CTSSSGGAKNIQYL. DNA for the CDR3: TGTACCAGCAGCTCGGGAGGGGCCAAAAACATTCAGTACCTC.

This sequence joins TRBV6-5 and TRBJ1-6; D uncertain. CDR1 is MNHEY and CDR2 is SVGAGI in the germline V gene. This CDR3 contains 15 residues. The DNA for the CDR3 is TGTGCTATCAGTTACTCTGGGAGTGTTGGATCACCCCTCCACTTT. This sequence encodes CAISYSGSVGSPLHF.

A single count supports this clonotype. Relative to the germline gene, one junction end is altered; a read error may explain this. The chain is built from TRBV12-3 or TRBV12-4 and TRBJ2-6; tentatively, D is TRBD2 (6 bases). The CDR3 extends over 18 amino acids. The DNA for the CDR3 is TGTGCCAGCAGTTTCCGATCCGGGGGAGTGGCTGGGTCCAACGTCCTGACTTTC. This sequence encodes CASSFRSGGVAGSNVLTF.

With regard to this clonotype: The final CDR3 position lacks the conserved phenylalanine or tryptophan, pointing to a likely read error. The rearrangement links TRBV11-2 to TRBJ2-1; D gene uncertain. This CDR3 has 17 residues. Germline V CDR1 and CDR2: SGHAT, FQNNGV. The CDR3 spells CASSFTPLRSSYSEQFS. CDR3 sequence (DNA): TGCGCCAGCAGCTTTACCCCACTGAGGAGCTCCTACAGTGAGCAGTTCTCC.

Turning to this clonotype: Given a much more abundant clone one base away, this may be a read error. This rearrangement joins TRBV7-3 to TRBJ2-1; 9 bases are a match to TRBD2. Germline V gene data show CDR1 as SGHTA and CDR2 as FQGTGA. CDR3 length equals 17 residues. In DNA, the CDR3 is TGTGACAGCAGCCCGAACCCCCTAGCGGGAAGGCGTGGTGAGCAGTTCTTC. Encoded protein: CDSSPNPLAGRRGEQFF. Variable domain in full (rest from reference TRBV7-3 and TRBJ2-1): GAGVSQTPSNKVTEKGKYVELRCDPISGHTALYWYRQSLGQGPEFLIYFQGTGAADDSGLPNDRFFAVRPEGSVSTLKIQRTERGDSAVYLCDSSPNPLAGRRGEQFFGPGTRLTVL.

In the case of this clonotype: This may arise from a read error, as a much more abundant clone is one base away. The V gene is TRBV28, the J gene TRBJ1-6; no firm D call. The CDR3 length is 13 residues. CDR1 MDHEN and CDR2 SYDVKM come from the germline V gene. The V and J ends lost 6 bases and 5 bases respectively, with 8 bases between them. CDR3 bases: TGTGCCAGCAGCGCGTGTGATAATTCACCCCTCCACTTT. It translates to CASSACDNSPLHF.